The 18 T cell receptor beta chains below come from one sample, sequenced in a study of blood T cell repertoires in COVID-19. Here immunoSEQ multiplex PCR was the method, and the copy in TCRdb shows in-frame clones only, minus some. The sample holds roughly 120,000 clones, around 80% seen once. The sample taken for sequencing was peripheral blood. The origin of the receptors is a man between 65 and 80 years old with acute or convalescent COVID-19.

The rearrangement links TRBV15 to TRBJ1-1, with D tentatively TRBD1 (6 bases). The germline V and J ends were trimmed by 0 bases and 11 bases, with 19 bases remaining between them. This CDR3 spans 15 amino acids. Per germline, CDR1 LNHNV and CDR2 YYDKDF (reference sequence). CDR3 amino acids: CATSRDRGGGSSAFF. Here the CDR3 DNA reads TGTGCCACCAGCAGAGATCGGGGCGGGGGCTCATCGGCTTTCTTT.

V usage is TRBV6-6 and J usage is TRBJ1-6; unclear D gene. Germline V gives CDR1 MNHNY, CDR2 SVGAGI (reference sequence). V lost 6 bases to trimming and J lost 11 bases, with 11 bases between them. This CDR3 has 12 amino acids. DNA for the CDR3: TGTGCCAGCAGCGACATCAGCACACCCCTCCACTTT. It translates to CASSDISTPLHF.

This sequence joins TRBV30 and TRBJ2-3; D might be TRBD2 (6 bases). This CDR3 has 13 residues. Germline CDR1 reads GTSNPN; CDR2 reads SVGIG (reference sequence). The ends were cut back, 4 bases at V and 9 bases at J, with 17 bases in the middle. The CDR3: CAWTGGVSWTQYF. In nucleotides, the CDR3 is TGTGCCTGGACCGGCGGGGTATCATGGACGCAGTATTTT.

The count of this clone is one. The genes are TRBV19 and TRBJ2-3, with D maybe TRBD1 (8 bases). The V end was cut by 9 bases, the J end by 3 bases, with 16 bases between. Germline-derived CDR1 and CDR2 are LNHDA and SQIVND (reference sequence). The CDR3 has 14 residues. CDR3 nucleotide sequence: TGTGCCAGCAGGACAGGGCGGGGGACAGATACGCAGTATTTT. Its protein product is CASRTGRGTDTQYF.

The CDR3 region is CASTSEGPGELFF. The CDR3 coding sequence is TGTGCCAGCACAAGCGAGGGCCCCGGGGAGCTGTTTTTT. J is TRBJ2-2 and V is TRBV2, with D tentatively TRBD2 (5 bases). Germline CDR1 and CDR2: SNHLY and FYNNEI. The V gene lost 7 bases and the J gene lost 6 bases, with 12 bases spanning the gap. The CDR3 is 13 residues long. The full variable domain, in which reference TRBV2 and TRBJ2-2 provide the parts outside the CDR3, is EPEVTQTPSHQVTQMGQEVILRCVPISNHLYFYWYRQILGQKVEFLVSFYNNEISEKSEIFDDQFSVERPDGSNFTLKIRSTKLEDSAMYFCASTSEGPGELFFGEGSRLTVL.

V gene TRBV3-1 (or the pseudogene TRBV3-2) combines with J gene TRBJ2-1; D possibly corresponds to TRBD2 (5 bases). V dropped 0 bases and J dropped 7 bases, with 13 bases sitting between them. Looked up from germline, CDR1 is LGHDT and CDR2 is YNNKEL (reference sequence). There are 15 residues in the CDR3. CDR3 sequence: CASSQELGSRNEQFF. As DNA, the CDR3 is TGTGCCAGCAGCCAAGAATTAGGGAGCAGAAATGAGCAGTTCTTC.

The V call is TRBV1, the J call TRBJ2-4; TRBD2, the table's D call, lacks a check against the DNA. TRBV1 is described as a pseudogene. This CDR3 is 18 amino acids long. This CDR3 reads CTSSQGAGKLIAKNIQYF. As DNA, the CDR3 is TGCACCAGCAGCCAAGGAGCGGGCAAACTTATAGCCAAAAACATTCAGTACTTC.

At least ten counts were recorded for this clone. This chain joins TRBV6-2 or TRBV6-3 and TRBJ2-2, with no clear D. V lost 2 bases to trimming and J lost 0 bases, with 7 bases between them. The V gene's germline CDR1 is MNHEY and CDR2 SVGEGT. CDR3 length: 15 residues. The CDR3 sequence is CASSYHTTNTGELFF. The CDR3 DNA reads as TGTGCCAGCAGTTACCACACAACGAACACCGGGGAGCTGTTTTTT.

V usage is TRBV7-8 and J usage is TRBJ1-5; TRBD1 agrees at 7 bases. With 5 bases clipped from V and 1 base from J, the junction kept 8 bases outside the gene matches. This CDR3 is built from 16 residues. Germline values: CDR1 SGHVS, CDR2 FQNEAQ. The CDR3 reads CASSPDRARSNQPQHF. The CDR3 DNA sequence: TGTGCCAGCAGCCCCGACAGGGCCCGGAGCAATCAGCCCCAGCATTTT.

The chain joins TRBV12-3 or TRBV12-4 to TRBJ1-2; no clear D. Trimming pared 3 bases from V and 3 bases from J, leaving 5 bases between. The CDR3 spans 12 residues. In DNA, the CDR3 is TGTGCCAGCAGTTTCTCCGACTATGGCTACACCTTC. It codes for CASSFSDYGYTF.

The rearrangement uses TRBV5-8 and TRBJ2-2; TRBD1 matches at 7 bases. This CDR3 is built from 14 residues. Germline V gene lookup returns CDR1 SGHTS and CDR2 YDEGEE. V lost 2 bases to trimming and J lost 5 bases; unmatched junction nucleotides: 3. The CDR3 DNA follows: TGTGCCAGCAGCTTCGGACAGGTGACCGGGGAGCTGTTTTTT. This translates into CASSFGQVTGELFF.

The CDR3 DNA sequence: TGTGCCAGCAGCCAAGGGGGAAAAGGGGTGTCTCACTTT. Amino acid sequence: CASSQGGKGVSHF. The chain joins TRBV3-1 (or the pseudogene TRBV3-2) to TRBJ1-6, with D maybe TRBD1 (5 bases). This CDR3 has 13 amino acids. V gave up 1 base and J gave up 19 bases, with 17 bases separating them. The germline V gene has CDR1 LGHDT and CDR2 YNNKEL (reference sequence).

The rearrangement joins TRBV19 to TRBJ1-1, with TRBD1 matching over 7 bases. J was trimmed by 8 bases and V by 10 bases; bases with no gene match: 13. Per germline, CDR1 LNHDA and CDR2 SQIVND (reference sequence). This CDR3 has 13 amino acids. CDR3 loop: CATSGTVGLEAFF. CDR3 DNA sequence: TGTGCCACTTCCGGGACAGTGGGCCTAGAAGCTTTCTTT.

The CDR3 sequence is CASSLSYMTYEQYF. As DNA, the CDR3 is TGTGCCAGCAGCTTGTCATACATGACCTACGAGCAGTACTTC. This sequence joins TRBV5-5 and TRBJ2-7; D remains ambiguous. Between the trimmed V and J ends, which lost 1 base and 2 bases, there was a span of 10 bases. CDR1 and CDR2 (germline): SGHKS, YYEKEE (reference sequence). The CDR3 spans 14 residues. The full variable domain, in which reference TRBV5-5 and TRBJ2-7 provide the parts outside the CDR3, is DAGVTQSPTHLIKTRGQQVTLRCSPISGHKSVSWYQQVLGQGPQFIFQYYEKEERGRGNFPDRFSARQFPNYSSELNVNALLLGDSALYLCASSLSYMTYEQYFGPGTRLTVT.

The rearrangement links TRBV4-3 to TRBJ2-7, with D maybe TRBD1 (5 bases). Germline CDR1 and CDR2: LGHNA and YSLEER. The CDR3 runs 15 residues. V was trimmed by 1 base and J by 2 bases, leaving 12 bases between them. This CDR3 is CASSQVHRSAYEQYF. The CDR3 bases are TGCGCCAGCAGCCAAGTTCACAGGAGCGCCTACGAGCAGTACTTC.

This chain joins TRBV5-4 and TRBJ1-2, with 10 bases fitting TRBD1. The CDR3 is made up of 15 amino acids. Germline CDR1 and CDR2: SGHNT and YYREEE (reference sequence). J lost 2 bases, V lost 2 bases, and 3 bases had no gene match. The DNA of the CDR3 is TGTGCCAGCAGCTTCGGGGGACAGGGGAACTATGGCTACACCTTC. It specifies CASSFGGQGNYGYTF.

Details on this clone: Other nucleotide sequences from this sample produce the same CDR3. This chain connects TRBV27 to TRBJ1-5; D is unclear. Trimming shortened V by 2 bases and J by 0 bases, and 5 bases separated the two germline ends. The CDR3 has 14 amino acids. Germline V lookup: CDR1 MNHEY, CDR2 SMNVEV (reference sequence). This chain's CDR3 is CASSLRGSNQPQHF. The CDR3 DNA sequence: TGTGCCAGCAGTTTACGGGGTAGCAATCAGCCCCAGCATTTT.

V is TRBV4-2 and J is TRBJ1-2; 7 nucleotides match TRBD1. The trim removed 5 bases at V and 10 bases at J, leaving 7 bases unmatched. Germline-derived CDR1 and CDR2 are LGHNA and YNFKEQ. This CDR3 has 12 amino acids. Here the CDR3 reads CASSTIDRDYTF. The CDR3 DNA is TGTGCCAGCAGCACGATTGACAGGGACTACACCTTC.